This T cell receptor beta chain was sequenced for a study of T cell responses to AZD1222 COVID-19 vaccine. Study background: Second doses at about 4 or about 12 weeks were pooled.

The CDR3 loop spans 12 amino acids. V was trimmed by 11 bases and J by 4 bases, leaving 15 bases between them. Sequenced by immunoSEQ multiplex PCR; TCRdb stores in-frame clones only, minus some. The table has 150,000 or so clones, 91% seen once. Regarding the study as a whole: Most donors were white British and more were female, and clonal diversity was possibly underestimated. Baseline seropositives among AZD1222 recipients totaled only five to seven. Only after the peak T cell response were repertoires sampled.

With respect to this clone: Its target is not known.

The gene calls are TRBV12-3 or TRBV12-4 and TRBJ2-7; unclear D gene. The TCR sequence derives from an adult in good health. This material consisted of peripheral blood, taken on day 0 of AZD1222 vaccination. CDR3 loop: CAGSLGPYEQYF. DNA of the CDR3: TGTGCCGGCTCCCTAGGGCCTTACGAGCAGTACTTC.